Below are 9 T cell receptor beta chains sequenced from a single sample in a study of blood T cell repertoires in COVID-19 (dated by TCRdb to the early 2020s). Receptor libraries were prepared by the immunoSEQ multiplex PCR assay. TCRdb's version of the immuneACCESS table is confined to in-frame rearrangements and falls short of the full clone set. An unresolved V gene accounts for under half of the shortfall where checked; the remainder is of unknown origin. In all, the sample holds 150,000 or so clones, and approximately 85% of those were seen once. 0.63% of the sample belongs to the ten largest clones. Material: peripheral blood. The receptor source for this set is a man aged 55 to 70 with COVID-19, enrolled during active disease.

The CDR3 loop is CASSPPGAEAFF. The CDR3 DNA is TGTGCCAGCAGCCCGCCCGGGGCTGAAGCTTTCTTT. The chain is built from TRBV7-2 and TRBJ1-1, with unresolved D. CDR1 and CDR2 (germline): SGHTA, FQGNSA. V lost 5 bases to trimming and J lost 6 bases, with 10 bases between them. The CDR3 runs 12 residues. Full variable domain (rest looked up from reference TRBV7-2 and TRBJ1-1): GAGVSQSPSNKVTEKGKDVELRCDPISGHTALYWYRQSLGQGLEFLIYFQGNSAPDKSGLPSDRFSAERTGGSVSTLTIQRTQQEDSAVYLCASSPPGAEAFFGQGTRLTVV.

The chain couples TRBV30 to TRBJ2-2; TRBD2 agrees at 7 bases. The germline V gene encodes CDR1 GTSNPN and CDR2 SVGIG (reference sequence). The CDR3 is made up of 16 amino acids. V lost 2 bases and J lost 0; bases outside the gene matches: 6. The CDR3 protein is CAWSPRLATNTGELFF. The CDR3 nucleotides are TGTGCCTGGAGTCCTAGACTAGCCACGAACACCGGGGAGCTGTTTTTT.

The CDR3 protein is CASSIGGTGSNQPQHF. The CDR3 DNA sequence: TGTGCCAGTAGTATAGGAGGGACAGGATCCAATCAGCCCCAGCATTTT. The rearrangement joins TRBV19 to TRBJ1-5; the match to TRBD1 covers 8 bases. The CDR3 length is 16 residues. V dropped 1 base and J dropped 3; count of bases not matched to a gene: 5. CDR1 is LNHDA and CDR2 is SQIVND in the germline V gene (reference sequence).

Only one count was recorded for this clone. CDR3 protein: CASSLQTGSYNEQFF. For the CDR3, the DNA is TGTGCCAGCAGCTTACAGACAGGATCCTACAATGAGCAGTTCTTC. The rearrangement links TRBV7-2 to TRBJ2-1, with D possibly being TRBD1 (6 bases). CDR1 is SGHTA, CDR2 FQGNSA, per germline. The ends were cut back, 2 bases at V and 1 base at J, with 9 bases in the middle. The CDR3 is 15 residues long.

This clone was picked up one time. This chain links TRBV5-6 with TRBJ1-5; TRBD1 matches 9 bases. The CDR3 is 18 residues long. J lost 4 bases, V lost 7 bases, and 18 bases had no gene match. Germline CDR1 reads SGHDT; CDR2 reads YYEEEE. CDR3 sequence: CASFSRKTGTGSNQPQHF. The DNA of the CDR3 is TGTGCCAGCTTCTCCCGCAAAACCGGGACAGGGAGTAATCAGCCCCAGCATTTT. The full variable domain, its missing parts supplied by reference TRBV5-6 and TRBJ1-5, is DAGVTQSPTHLIKTRGQQVTLRCSPKSGHDTVSWYQQALGQGPQFIFQYYEEEERQRGNFPDRFSGHQFPNYSSELNVNALLLGDSALYLCASFSRKTGTGSNQPQHFGDGTRLSIL.

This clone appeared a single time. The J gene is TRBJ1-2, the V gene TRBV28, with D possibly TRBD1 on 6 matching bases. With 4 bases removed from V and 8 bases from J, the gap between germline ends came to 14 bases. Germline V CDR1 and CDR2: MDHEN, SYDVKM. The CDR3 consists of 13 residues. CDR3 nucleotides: TGTGCCAGCAGTTATCAGGGGCGCGGAGGCTACACCTTC. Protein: CASSYQGRGGYTF.

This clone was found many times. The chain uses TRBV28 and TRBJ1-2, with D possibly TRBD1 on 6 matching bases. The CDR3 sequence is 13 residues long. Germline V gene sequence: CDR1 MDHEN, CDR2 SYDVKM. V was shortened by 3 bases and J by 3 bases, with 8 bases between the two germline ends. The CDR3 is CASSLDSDYGYTF. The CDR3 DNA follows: TGTGCCAGCAGTTTGGACAGCGACTATGGCTACACCTTC.

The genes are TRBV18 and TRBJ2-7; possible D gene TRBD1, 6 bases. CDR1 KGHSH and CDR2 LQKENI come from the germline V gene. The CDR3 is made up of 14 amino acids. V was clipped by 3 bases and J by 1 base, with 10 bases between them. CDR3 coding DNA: TGTGCCAGCTCACCTAACAGGGAGTCCTACGAGCAGTACTTC. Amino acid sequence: CASSPNRESYEQYF.

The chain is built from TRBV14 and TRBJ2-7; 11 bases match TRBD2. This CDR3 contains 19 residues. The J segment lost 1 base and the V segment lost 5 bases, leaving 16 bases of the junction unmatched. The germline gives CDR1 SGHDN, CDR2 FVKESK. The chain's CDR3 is CASSYGTTRLAGFSYEQYF. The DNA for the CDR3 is TGTGCCAGCAGCTATGGGACAACTAGACTAGCGGGATTTTCCTACGAGCAGTACTTC.